This TCR beta chain was recovered during a study of cytomegalovirus exposure and HLA in healthy donors. Primers: 60 Vbeta forward and 13 Jbeta reverse. The assay was immunoSEQ multiplex PCR, and TCRdb's table has in-frame clones only and misses some. The sample has 70,000 to 75,000 clones; approximately 75% are singletons. The table lists this clone with a few counts. The sequencing sample was made of PBMCs. This receptor was taken from a woman aged 40-49 years in good health and CMV-seropositive.

CDR3 region: CASSPGGVDAFF. The CDR3 DNA follows: TGTGCCAGCTCACCTGGAGGGGTCGACGCTTTCTTT. V and J are TRBV18 and TRBJ1-1, with D possibly TRBD1 on 5 matching bases. The CDR3 consists of 12 residues. The V and J ends lost 3 bases and 11 bases respectively, with 13 bases between them. Germline lookup yields CDR1 KGHSH and CDR2 LQKENI.